This T cell receptor beta chain was identified during a study of blood T cell repertoires in COVID-19. Study details: PBMCs, B-cell-depleted T cells, or T cells were the source of the cDNA or gDNA that made up the material.

This CDR3 contains 15 residues. V lost 10 bases to trimming and J lost 0 bases; unmatched junction nucleotides: 8. Germline CDR1 is MDHEN and CDR2 is SYDVKM. The data were produced by immunoSEQ multiplex PCR, yet TCRdb's version contains in-frame clones alone and is incomplete. The sample yields over 30,000 clones, roughly 89% seen once. The V call is TRBV28, the J call TRBJ1-3, with TRBD1 matching 8 bases. This TCR came from a man between 65 and 85 years old with active COVID-19. Source material: peripheral blood. CDR3 nucleotide sequence: TGTGCCACCCGGACAGGGAGTTTCTCTGGAAACACCATATATTTT. Its protein is CATRTGSFSGNTIYF.